This T cell receptor beta chain was retrieved from a study of cytomegalovirus exposure and HLA in healthy donors. The CDR3 covers 16 residues. Deletions cut 1 base from V and 2 bases from J, with 13 bases between. CDR1 and CDR2 (germline): SGHTA, FQGTGA. Samples came from healthy bone marrow donors. 13 Jbeta primers and 60 Vbeta primers were used for the PCR. Here immunoSEQ multiplex PCR was the method, and the copy in TCRdb shows in-frame clones only, minus some. Among about 130,000 clones listed, roughly 10% were seen once. The V gene is TRBV7-3, the J gene TRBJ2-3, with D possibly being TRBD1 (5 bases). This receptor was identified in a man between 50 and 59 years old in good health and CMV-seronegative. The material sequenced was PBMCs. The CDR3 coding sequence is TGTGCCAGCAGCTTAAGGCCTCAGGGCACCACAGATACGCAGTATTTT. It yields the protein CASSLRPQGTTDTQYF. The full variable domain, with the rest looked up from reference TRBV7-3 and TRBJ2-3, is GAGVSQTPSNKVTEKGKYVELRCDPISGHTALYWYRQSLGQGPEFLIYFQGTGAADDSGLPNDRFFAVRPEGSVSTLKIQRTERGDSAVYLCASSLRPQGTTDTQYFGPGTRLTVL.